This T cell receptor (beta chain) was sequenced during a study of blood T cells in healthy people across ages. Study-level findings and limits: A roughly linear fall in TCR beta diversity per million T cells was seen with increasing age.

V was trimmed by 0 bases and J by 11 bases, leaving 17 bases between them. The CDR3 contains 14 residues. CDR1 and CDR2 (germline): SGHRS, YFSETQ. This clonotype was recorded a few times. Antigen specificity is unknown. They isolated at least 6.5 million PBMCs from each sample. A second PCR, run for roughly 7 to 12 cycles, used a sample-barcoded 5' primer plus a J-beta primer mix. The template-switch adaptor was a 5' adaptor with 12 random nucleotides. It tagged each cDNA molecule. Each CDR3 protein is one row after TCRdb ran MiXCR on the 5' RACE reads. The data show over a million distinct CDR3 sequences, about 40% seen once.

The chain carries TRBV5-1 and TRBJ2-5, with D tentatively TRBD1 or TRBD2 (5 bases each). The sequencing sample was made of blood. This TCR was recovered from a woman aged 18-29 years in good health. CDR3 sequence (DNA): TGCGCCAGCAGCTTGGCCGGCAGGGACGGAGAGCAGTACTTC. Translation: CASSLAGRDGEQYF.